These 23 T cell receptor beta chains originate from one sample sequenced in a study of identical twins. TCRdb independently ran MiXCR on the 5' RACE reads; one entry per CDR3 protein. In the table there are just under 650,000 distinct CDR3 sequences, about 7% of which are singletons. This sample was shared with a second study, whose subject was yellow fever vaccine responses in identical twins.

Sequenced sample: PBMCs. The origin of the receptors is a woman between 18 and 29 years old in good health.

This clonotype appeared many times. CDR3 in amino acids: CATSRGAGPGLEKLFF. In nucleotides, the CDR3 is TGTGCCACCAGCAGAGGGGCAGGCCCAGGACTTGAAAAACTGTTTTTT. The chain combines TRBV15 with TRBJ1-4; D is unresolved. From germline, CDR1 is LNHNV and CDR2 YYDKDF (reference sequence). The CDR3 covers 16 residues. The V gene lost 1 base and the J gene lost 7 bases, with 16 bases spanning the gap.

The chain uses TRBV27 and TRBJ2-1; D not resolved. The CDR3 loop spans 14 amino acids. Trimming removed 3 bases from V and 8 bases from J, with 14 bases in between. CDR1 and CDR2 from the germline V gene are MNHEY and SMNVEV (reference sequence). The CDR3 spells CASSFFNHRDEQFF. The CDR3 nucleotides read TGTGCCAGCAGTTTTTTTAATCATAGGGATGAGCAGTTCTTC.

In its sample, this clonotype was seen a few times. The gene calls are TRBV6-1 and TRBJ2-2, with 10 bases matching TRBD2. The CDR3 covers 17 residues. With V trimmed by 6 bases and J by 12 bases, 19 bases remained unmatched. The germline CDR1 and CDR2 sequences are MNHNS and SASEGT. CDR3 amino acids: CASSGPPTSGQLTQLFF. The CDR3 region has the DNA TGTGCCAGCAGCGGGCCCCCGACTAGCGGGCAATTGACCCAGCTGTTTTTT.

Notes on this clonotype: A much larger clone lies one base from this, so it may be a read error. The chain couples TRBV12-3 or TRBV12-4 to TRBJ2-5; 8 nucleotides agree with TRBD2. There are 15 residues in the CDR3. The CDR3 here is CTSSFTGGLQETQYF. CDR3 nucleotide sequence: TGTACCAGCAGTTTCACGGGAGGGCTGCAAGAGACCCAGTACTTC.

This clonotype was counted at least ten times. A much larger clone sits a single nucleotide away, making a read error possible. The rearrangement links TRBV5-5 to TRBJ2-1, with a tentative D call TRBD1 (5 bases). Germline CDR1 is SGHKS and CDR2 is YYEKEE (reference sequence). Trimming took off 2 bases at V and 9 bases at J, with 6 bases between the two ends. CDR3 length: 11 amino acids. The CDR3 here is CASSFDSEQFF. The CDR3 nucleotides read TGTGCCAGCAGCTTCGACAGTGAGCAGTTCTTC.

The CDR3 loop is CASSPIEGAHEQYF. For the CDR3, the DNA is TGTGCCAGCAGCCCAATTGAGGGGGCCCACGAGCAGTACTTC. J is TRBJ2-7 and V is TRBV7-9; 7 nucleotides line up with TRBD1. The CDR3 extends over 14 amino acids. V shed 5 bases and J 5 bases; nucleotides not matched to a gene: 9. CDR1 is SEHNR and CDR2 is FQNEAQ in the germline V gene (reference sequence).

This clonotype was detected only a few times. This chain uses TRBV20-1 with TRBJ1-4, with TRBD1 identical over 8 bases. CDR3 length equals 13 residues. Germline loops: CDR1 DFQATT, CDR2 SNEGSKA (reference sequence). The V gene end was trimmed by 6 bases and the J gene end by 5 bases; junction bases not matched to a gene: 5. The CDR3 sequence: CSAPGQGNEKLFF. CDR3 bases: TGCAGTGCCCCAGGACAGGGCAATGAAAAACTGTTTTTT.

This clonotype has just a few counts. CDR3 loop: CASESWDSSYNEQFF. CDR3 nucleotide sequence: TGTGCCAGCGAGTCCTGGGACAGCTCCTACAATGAGCAGTTCTTC. The rearrangement uses TRBV7-2 and TRBJ2-1; 7 nucleotides align to TRBD1. This CDR3 is 15 amino acids long. Germline assignment: CDR1 SGHTA and CDR2 FQGNSA. Unmatched junction bases numbered 7, after V lost 8 bases and J lost 0 bases. Using reference TRBV7-2 and TRBJ2-1 for the parts outside the CDR3, the full variable domain is GAGVSQSPSNKVTEKGKDVELRCDPISGHTALYWYRQSLGQGLEFLIYFQGNSAPDKSGLPSDRFSAERTGGSVSTLTIQRTQQEDSAVYLCASESWDSSYNEQFFGPGTRLTVL.

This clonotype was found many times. The CDR3 protein is CASSPPIWDRGLDYGYTF. The CDR3 nucleotides read TGTGCCAGCAGCCCCCCCATCTGGGACAGGGGGCTAGACTATGGCTACACCTTC. The J gene is TRBJ1-2, the V gene TRBV11-2, with 12 bases that match TRBD1. The CDR3 consists of 18 residues. The germline V gene has CDR1 SGHAT and CDR2 FQNNGV. The J segment lost 3 bases and the V segment lost 5 bases, leaving 13 bases of the junction unmatched.

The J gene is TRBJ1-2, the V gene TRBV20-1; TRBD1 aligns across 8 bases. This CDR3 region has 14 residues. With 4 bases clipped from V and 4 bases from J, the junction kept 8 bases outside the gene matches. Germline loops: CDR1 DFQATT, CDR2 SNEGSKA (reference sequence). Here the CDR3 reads CSATSVQGAYGYTF. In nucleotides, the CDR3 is TGCAGTGCTACAAGCGTCCAGGGGGCCTATGGCTACACCTTC.

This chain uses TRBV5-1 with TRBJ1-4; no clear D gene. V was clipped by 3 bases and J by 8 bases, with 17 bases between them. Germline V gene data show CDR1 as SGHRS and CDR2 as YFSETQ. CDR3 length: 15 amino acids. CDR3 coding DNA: TGCGCCAGCAGCTCAAGTCCTCCGGAGGGCGAAAAACTGTTTTTT. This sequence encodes CASSSSPPEGEKLFF.

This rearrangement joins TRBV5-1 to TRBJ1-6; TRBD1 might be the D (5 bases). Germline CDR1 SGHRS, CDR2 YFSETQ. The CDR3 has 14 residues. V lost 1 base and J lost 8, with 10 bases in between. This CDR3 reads CASSLQGDDSPLHF. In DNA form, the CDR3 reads TGCGCCAGCAGCTTGCAGGGTGACGATTCACCCCTCCACTTT.

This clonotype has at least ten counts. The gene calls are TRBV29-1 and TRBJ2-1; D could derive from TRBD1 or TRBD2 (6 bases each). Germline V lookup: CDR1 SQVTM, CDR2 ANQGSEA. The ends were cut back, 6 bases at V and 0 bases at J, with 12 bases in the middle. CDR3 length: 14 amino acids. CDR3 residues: CSVSGGASYNEQFF. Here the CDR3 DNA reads TGCAGCGTCTCCGGGGGCGCCTCCTACAATGAGCAGTTCTTC.

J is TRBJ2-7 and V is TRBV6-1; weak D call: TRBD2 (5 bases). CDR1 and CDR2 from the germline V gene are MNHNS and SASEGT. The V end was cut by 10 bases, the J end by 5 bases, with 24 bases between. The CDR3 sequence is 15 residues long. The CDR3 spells CATQPPTGRIDEQYF. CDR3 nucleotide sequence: TGTGCCACTCAACCCCCGACTGGGAGAATAGACGAGCAGTACTTC.

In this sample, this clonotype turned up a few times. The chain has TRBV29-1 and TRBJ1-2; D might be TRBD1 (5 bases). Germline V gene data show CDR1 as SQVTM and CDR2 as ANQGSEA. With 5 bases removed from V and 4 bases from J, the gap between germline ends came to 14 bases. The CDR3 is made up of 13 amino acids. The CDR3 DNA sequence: TGCAGCGTTCTCGGGGGAGGTCTCTATGGCTACACCTTC. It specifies CSVLGGGLYGYTF.

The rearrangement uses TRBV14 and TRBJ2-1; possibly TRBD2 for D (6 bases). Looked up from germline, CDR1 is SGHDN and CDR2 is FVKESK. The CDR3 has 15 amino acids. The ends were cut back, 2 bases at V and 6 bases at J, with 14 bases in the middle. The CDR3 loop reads CASSQMEGLGNEQFF. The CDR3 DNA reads TGTGCCAGCAGCCAAATGGAGGGGTTGGGCAATGAGCAGTTCTTC.

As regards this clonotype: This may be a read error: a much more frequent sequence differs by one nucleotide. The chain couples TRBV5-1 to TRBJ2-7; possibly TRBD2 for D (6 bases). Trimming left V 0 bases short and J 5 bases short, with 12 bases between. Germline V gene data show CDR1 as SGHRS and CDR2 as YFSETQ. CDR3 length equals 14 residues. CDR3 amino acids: CASSLDPRRDEQYF. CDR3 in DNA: TGCGCCAGCAGCTTGGACCCTAGGAGGGACGAGCAGTACTTC.

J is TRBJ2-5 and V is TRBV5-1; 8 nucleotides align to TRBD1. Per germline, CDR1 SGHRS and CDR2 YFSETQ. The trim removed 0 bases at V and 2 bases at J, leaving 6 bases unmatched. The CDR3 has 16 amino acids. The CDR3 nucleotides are TGCGCCAGCAGCTTGGTTGGACAGGGACAACAAGAGACCCAGTACTTC. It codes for CASSLVGQGQQETQYF.

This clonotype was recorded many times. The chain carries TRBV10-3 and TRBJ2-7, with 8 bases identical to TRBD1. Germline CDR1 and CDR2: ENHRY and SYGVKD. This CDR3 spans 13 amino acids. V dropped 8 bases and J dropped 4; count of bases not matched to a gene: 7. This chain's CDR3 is CAIGSRQGYEQYF. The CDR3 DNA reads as TGTGCCATCGGGTCGAGACAGGGGTACGAGCAGTACTTC.

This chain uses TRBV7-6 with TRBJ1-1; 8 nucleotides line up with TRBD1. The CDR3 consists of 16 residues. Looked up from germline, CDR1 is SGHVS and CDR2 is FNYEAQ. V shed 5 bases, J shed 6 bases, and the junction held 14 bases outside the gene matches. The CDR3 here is CASSEQDRASDAEAFF. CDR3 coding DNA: TGTGCCAGCAGCGAACAGGACAGGGCGAGCGACGCTGAAGCTTTCTTT.

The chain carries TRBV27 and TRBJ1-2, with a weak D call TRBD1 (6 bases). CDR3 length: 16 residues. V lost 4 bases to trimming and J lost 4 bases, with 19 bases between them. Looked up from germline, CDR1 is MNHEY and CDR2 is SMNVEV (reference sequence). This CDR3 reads CASSSSQGRLGYGYTF. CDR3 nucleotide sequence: TGTGCCAGCAGTTCCTCCCAGGGGAGGTTGGGCTATGGCTACACCTTC.

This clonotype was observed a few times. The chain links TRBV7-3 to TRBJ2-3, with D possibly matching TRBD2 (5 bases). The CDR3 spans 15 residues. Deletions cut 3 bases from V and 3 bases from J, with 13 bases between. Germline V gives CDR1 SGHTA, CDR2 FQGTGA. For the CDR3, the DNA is TGTGCCAGCAGCTTTAGTGGGAGTTGGACAGATACGCAGTATTTT. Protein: CASSFSGSWTDTQYF.

The CDR3 DNA reads as TGCAGTGCTAGAGATAACAAGTATGGCTACACCTTC. Translated: CSARDNKYGYTF. This chain connects TRBV20-1 to TRBJ1-2; D unclear. Trimming cost V 0 bases and J 5 bases, with 7 bases left between them. Germline V gene data show CDR1 as DFQATT and CDR2 as SNEGSKA (reference sequence). This CDR3 has 12 residues.